These 29 T cell receptor beta chains originate from one sample sequenced in a study of cytomegalovirus exposure and HLA in healthy donors. Use of 60 Vbeta and 13 Jbeta primers characterized the PCR. Libraries were prepared by immunoSEQ multiplex PCR; TCRdb keeps only in-frame clonotypes and omits some of them. This repertoire includes over 65,000 clones. Sequencing was carried out using PBMCs. The receptors shown here come from a woman in her twenties or thirties in good health and CMV-seronegative.

The chain combines TRBV6-5 with TRBJ1-5, with TRBD1 as a possible D gene (6 bases). This CDR3 is built from 15 residues. Germline-derived CDR1 and CDR2 are MNHEY and SVGAGI. Trimming left V 7 bases short and J 3 bases short, with 16 bases between. The CDR3, as DNA: TGTGCCAGCAAACCCAGGGGAGCGCACAATCAGCCCCAGCATTTT. It specifies CASKPRGAHNQPQHF.

V is TRBV19 and J is TRBJ2-1; a weak D match, TRBD1 (6 bases). The germline V gene has CDR1 LNHDA and CDR2 SQIVND (reference sequence). The V end lost 5 bases, the J end lost 4 bases, and 15 bases lay between the germline ends. The CDR3 has 15 amino acids. The DNA for the CDR3 is TGTGCCAGTAGTCTGACAGGACCATTTTACAATGAGCAGTTCTTC. Translated: CASSLTGPFYNEQFF. Filled out from reference TRBV19 and TRBJ2-1, the complete variable domain reads DGGITQSPKYLFRKEGQNVTLSCEQNLNHDAMYWYRQDPGQGLRLIYYSQIVNDFQKGDIAEGYSVSREKKESFPLTVTSAQKNPTAFYLCASSLTGPFYNEQFFGPGTRLTVL.

The chain joins TRBV6-1 to TRBJ2-7, with D tentatively TRBD1 (5 bases). The CDR3 length is 15 residues. Trimming cost V 6 bases and J 2 bases, with 17 bases left between them. Germline V gene lookup returns CDR1 MNHNS and CDR2 SASEGT. The CDR3 nucleotides read TGTGCCAGCAGCTCTTCAGGGTTCGAGCCCTACGAGCAGTACTTC. This gives the protein CASSSSGFEPYEQYF.

V and J are TRBV25-1 and TRBJ1-4; D is unresolved. Germline CDR1 is MGHDK and CDR2 is SYGVNS. The CDR3 is made up of 15 amino acids. V lost 4 bases and J lost 0, with 9 bases in between. The CDR3 DNA follows: TGTGCCAGCAGTGTCAACAGAGCAACTAATGAAAAACTGTTTTTT. Encoded protein: CASSVNRATNEKLFF.

The gene calls are TRBV11-2 and TRBJ2-7; D is perhaps TRBD1 (5 bases). The CDR3 spans 14 residues. Germline CDR1 and CDR2: SGHAT and FQNNGV. V gave up 7 bases and J gave up 0 bases, with 13 bases separating them. The CDR3 loop reads CASTQLTASYEQYF. CDR3 DNA sequence: TGTGCCAGCACCCAATTGACAGCCTCCTACGAGCAGTACTTC.

The chain joins TRBV7-9 to TRBJ2-1, with 9 bases matching TRBD1. This CDR3 is built from 16 residues. J lost 7 bases, V lost 2 bases, and 9 bases had no gene match. Germline CDR1 is SEHNR and CDR2 is FQNEAQ (reference sequence). CDR3: CASSLNGQGIQNEQFF. The CDR3 nucleotides read TGTGCCAGCAGCTTAAACGGACAGGGGATCCAAAATGAGCAGTTCTTC.

V usage is TRBV7-8 and J usage is TRBJ2-2, with 9 nucleotides matching TRBD1. Germline loops: CDR1 SGHVS, CDR2 FQNEAQ. The CDR3 length is 14 residues. V lost 6 bases to trimming and J lost 4 bases; unmatched junction nucleotides: 3. CDR3 in DNA: TGTGCCAGCAGACGGACAGGGGCCACCGGGGAGCTGTTTTTT. Its translation is CASRRTGATGELFF.

The chain links TRBV7-2 to TRBJ2-1, with 12 bases identical to TRBD2. Trimming took 0 bases from V and 11 from J; bases not matched to a gene: 2. Germline V CDR1 and CDR2: SGHTA, FQGNSA. This CDR3 is 14 amino acids long. CDR3 loop: CASSLALAGGKQFF. The CDR3 DNA reads as TGTGCCAGCAGCTTAGCGCTAGCGGGGGGGAAGCAGTTCTTC.

The gene calls are TRBV16 and TRBJ1-1; 8 bases line up with TRBD1. Trimming cost V 4 bases and J 3 bases; bases outside gene matches: 7. The CDR3 contains 15 residues. Germline loops: CDR1 KGHSY, CDR2 FQNENV. DNA of the CDR3: TGTGCCAGCAGCCCCTGGGACAGGCGCGACACTGAAGCTTTCTTT. It codes for CASSPWDRRDTEAFF.

The chain couples TRBV5-4 to TRBJ1-2; 7 nucleotides agree with TRBD1. V was clipped by 4 bases and J by 7 bases; unmatched bases: 13. Per the germline V gene, CDR1 is SGHNT and CDR2 is YYREEE (reference sequence). The CDR3 is 15 residues long. The CDR3 protein is CASSPSLEGASGYTF. The CDR3 nucleotides are TGTGCCAGCAGCCCATCATTGGAGGGGGCAAGTGGCTACACCTTC.

Written as DNA, the CDR3 is TGTGCCAGTAGTATGTCAGTGAACACCGGGGAGCTGTTTTTT. It is translated as CASSMSVNTGELFF. The chain carries TRBV19 and TRBJ2-2; no clear D. CDR3 length equals 14 residues. Germline V gene data show CDR1 as LNHDA and CDR2 as SQIVND (reference sequence). Trimming took off 3 bases at V and 1 base at J, with 6 bases between the two ends.

The chain combines TRBV18 with TRBJ1-1; D is possibly TRBD1 (5 bases). CDR3 length equals 14 residues. V was trimmed by 3 bases and J by 6 bases, leaving 14 bases between them. Germline V gene lookup returns CDR1 KGHSH and CDR2 LQKENI. CDR3 nucleotide sequence: TGTGCCAGCTCACCGTACCCCGGCAGGGCTGAAGCTTTCTTT. It yields the protein CASSPYPGRAEAFF. Full variable domain (outside the CDR3, taken from reference TRBV18 and TRBJ1-1): NAGVMQNPRHLVRRRGQEARLRCSPMKGHSHVYWYRQLPEEGLKFMVYLQKENIIDESGMPKERFSAEFPKEGPSILRIQQVVRGDSAAYFCASSPYPGRAEAFFGQGTRLTVV.

The chain recombines TRBV30 with TRBJ1-4; 8 bases are shared with TRBD1. The V and J ends lost 2 bases and 2 bases, in that order; junction bases with no gene match: 7. Germline V gives CDR1 GTSNPN, CDR2 SVGIG (reference sequence). This CDR3 region has 16 residues. The CDR3 nucleotides are TGTGCCTGGAGTATAACGAGGACAGGGACTAATGAAAAACTGTTTTTT. It codes for CAWSITRTGTNEKLFF.

This chain uses TRBV6-6 with TRBJ2-5; D remains ambiguous. The germline V gene encodes CDR1 MNHNY and CDR2 SVGAGI (reference sequence). Trimming removed 8 bases at V and 13 bases at J, with 20 bases between. The CDR3 extends over 12 amino acids. The CDR3 nucleotides read TGTGCCAGCGTTCTACGCGGCCGAAGTACGTACTTC. Translated, it gives CASVLRGRSTYF.

The gene calls are TRBV4-1 and TRBJ1-2, with D uncertain. Trimming removed 1 base at V and 6 bases at J, with 12 bases between. The CDR3 sequence is 14 residues long. CDR1 and CDR2 (germline): MGHRA, YSYEKL. This CDR3 is CASSQVEGGDGYTF. Here the CDR3 DNA reads TGCGCCAGCAGCCAAGTCGAAGGAGGCGATGGCTACACCTTC.

V gene TRBV7-8 combines with J gene TRBJ2-5, with 7 bases matching TRBD2. The CDR3 is 12 residues long. Germline CDR1 is SGHVS and CDR2 is FQNEAQ. V shed 3 bases and J 5 bases; nucleotides not matched to a gene: 0. DNA for the CDR3: TGTGCCAGCAGCTTCGGGGGGGAGACCCAGTACTTC. Translation: CASSFGGETQYF.

The chain recombines TRBV5-4 with TRBJ1-2; 7 nucleotides align to TRBD1. Germline V gives CDR1 SGHNT, CDR2 YYREEE (reference sequence). Trimming at V came to 4 bases and at J to 7 bases, leaving 13 bases not matched to a gene. The CDR3 runs 15 residues. CDR3 loop: CASSPGPRQGGGYTF. CDR3 DNA sequence: TGTGCCAGCAGCCCTGGCCCCAGACAGGGTGGTGGCTACACCTTC.

This rearrangement joins TRBV19 to TRBJ2-3, with 7 bases identical to TRBD2. Looked up from germline, CDR1 is LNHDA and CDR2 is SQIVND (reference sequence). Germline trimming cut 5 bases from V and 2 bases from J; bases unmatched to any gene: 4. The CDR3 runs to 14 residues. The CDR3 sequence is CASSQGLNTDTQYF. In DNA form, the CDR3 reads TGTGCCAGTAGTCAGGGACTAAACACAGATACGCAGTATTTT. The entire variable domain, with the rest obtained from reference TRBV19 and TRBJ2-3, is as follows: DGGITQSPKYLFRKEGQNVTLSCEQNLNHDAMYWYRQDPGQGLRLIYYSQIVNDFQKGDIAEGYSVSREKKESFPLTVTSAQKNPTAFYLCASSQGLNTDTQYFGPGTRLTVL.

The rearrangement links TRBV29-1 to TRBJ1-3; D gene uncertain. Looked up from germline, CDR1 is SQVTM and CDR2 is ANQGSEA. Trimming left V 6 bases short and J 8 bases short, with 8 bases between. The CDR3 totals 10 residues. In DNA, the CDR3 is TGCAGCGTCTTTAGCGACACCATATATTTT. This sequence encodes CSVFSDTIYF.

The V and J genes are TRBV20-1 and TRBJ2-5; a weak D match, TRBD2 (5 bases). The J call may be in error: the DNA end matches TRBJ2-7 better. Germline values: CDR1 DFQATT, CDR2 SNEGSKA (reference sequence). There are 11 residues in the CDR3. The CDR3 sequence is CSAQLDYEQYF. CDR3 nucleotides: TGCAGCGCACAACTAGATTACGAGCAGTACTTC.

This chain links TRBV4-1 with TRBJ1-2; 10 positions match TRBD1. This CDR3 is 16 amino acids long. V was clipped by 5 bases and J by 4 bases; unmatched bases: 10. Germline CDR1 MGHRA, CDR2 YSYEKL. CDR3 DNA: TGCGCCAGCAGCAAAGGGACAGGGGAGGGCTTCTATGGCTACACCTTC. Protein: CASSKGTGEGFYGYTF.

J is TRBJ2-2 and V is TRBV7-9; 9 nucleotides line up with TRBD1. This CDR3 contains 15 residues. Germline CDR1 reads SEHNR; CDR2 reads FQNEAQ (reference sequence). Trimming removed 5 bases from V and 7 bases from J; junction bases left unmatched: 8. CDR3 DNA sequence: TGTGCCAGCAGCGGAACAGGGGGCCGGAACGGGGAGCTGTTTTTT. Protein sequence: CASSGTGGRNGELFF.

Comment on this clone: The junction departs from the called germline gene at one end, perhaps through a read error. This rearrangement joins TRBV19 to TRBJ2-1; 8 nucleotides align to TRBD2. The length of the CDR3 is 14 residues. Germline CDR1 LNHDA, CDR2 SQIVND (reference sequence). CDR3 DNA sequence: TGTGCCAGTAGCGCGGGAGGCTCCGACAATGAGCAGTTCTTC. Translation: CASSAGGSDNEQFF.

This chain uses TRBV6-4 with TRBJ2-3, with 11 bases lining up with TRBD2. The trim removed 5 bases at V and 4 bases at J, leaving 2 bases unmatched. This CDR3 is 14 amino acids long. CDR1 is MRHNA, CDR2 SNTAGT, per germline. This CDR3 is CASSKTSGADTQYF. The DNA for the CDR3 is TGTGCCAGCAGTAAGACTAGCGGGGCAGATACGCAGTATTTT.

The V call is TRBV6-6, the J call TRBJ2-5; perhaps TRBD2 as D (6 bases). From germline, CDR1 is MNHNY and CDR2 SVGAGI (reference sequence). This CDR3 is built from 13 residues. The V and J ends lost 5 bases and 5 bases respectively, with 12 bases between them. CDR3 bases: TGTGCCAGCAGTGATACTGGGAGGGAGACCCAGTACTTC. This encodes CASSDTGRETQYF.

The gene calls are TRBV11-2 and TRBJ2-2; 10 bases align to TRBD1. The trim removed 4 bases at V and 5 bases at J, leaving 13 bases unmatched. Germline V gene data show CDR1 as SGHAT and CDR2 as FQNNGV. The CDR3 is made up of 18 amino acids. CDR3 nucleotide sequence: TGTGCCAGCAGCTCGCTAGGGTGGACAGGGGGGTGGACCGGGGAGCTGTTTTTT. Amino acid sequence: CASSSLGWTGGWTGELFF.

The rearrangement uses TRBV9 and TRBJ1-1; TRBD1 agrees at 7 bases. The CDR3 contains 15 residues. V was clipped by 3 bases and J by 2 bases; unmatched bases: 7. Per germline, CDR1 SGDLS and CDR2 YYNGEE. CDR3 DNA: TGTGCCAGCAGCGGAGGGGACAGCCTTAACACTGAAGCTTTCTTT. Its protein is CASSGGDSLNTEAFF.

The chain links TRBV18 to TRBJ2-1; no clear D. Trimming pared 3 bases from V and 1 base from J, leaving 4 bases between. Germline CDR1 reads KGHSH; CDR2 reads LQKENI. The CDR3 loop spans 13 amino acids. The CDR3 loop reads CASSPSSYNEQFF. CDR3 coding DNA: TGTGCCAGCTCACCCTCTTCCTACAATGAGCAGTTCTTC.

The V call is TRBV5-4, the J call TRBJ2-2, with 7 positions matching TRBD2. The CDR3 has 14 amino acids. Trimming took 3 bases from V and 4 from J; bases not matched to a gene: 3. Germline V gene lookup returns CDR1 SGHNT and CDR2 YYREEE (reference sequence). The CDR3 is CASSWGGSTGELFF. The CDR3 DNA is TGTGCCAGCAGCTGGGGGGGGTCCACCGGGGAGCTGTTTTTT.